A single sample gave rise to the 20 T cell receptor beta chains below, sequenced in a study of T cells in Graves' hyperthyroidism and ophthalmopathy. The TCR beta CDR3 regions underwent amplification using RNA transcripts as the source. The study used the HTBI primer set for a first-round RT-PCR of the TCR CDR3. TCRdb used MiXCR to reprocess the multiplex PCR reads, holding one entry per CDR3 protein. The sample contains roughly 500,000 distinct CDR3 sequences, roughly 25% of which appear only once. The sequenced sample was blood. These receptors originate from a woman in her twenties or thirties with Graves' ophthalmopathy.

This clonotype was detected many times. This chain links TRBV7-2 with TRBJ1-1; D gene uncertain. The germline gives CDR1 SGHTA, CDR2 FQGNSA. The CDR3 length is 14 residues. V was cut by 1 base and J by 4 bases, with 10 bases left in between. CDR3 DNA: TGTGCCAGCAGCTTAGAAGGACGGCCCACTGAAGCTTTCTTT. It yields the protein CASSLEGRPTEAFF.

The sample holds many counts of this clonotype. CDR3 sequence reads: CASSPGTRETQYF. The CDR3 nucleotides are TGTGCCAGCAGTCCCGGGACTAGGGAGACCCAGTACTTC. V gene TRBV6-1 combines with J gene TRBJ2-5; TRBD2 aligns across 8 bases. Unmatched junction bases numbered 4, after V lost 5 bases and J lost 5 bases. This CDR3 region has 13 residues. The germline V gene encodes CDR1 MNHNS and CDR2 SASEGT.

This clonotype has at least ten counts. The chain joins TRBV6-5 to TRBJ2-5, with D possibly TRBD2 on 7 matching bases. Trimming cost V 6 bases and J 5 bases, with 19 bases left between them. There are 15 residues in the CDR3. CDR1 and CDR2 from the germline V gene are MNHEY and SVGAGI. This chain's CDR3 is CASSLRVGGVETQYF. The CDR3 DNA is TGTGCCAGCAGCCTTCGAGTAGGGGGGGTGGAGACCCAGTACTTC.

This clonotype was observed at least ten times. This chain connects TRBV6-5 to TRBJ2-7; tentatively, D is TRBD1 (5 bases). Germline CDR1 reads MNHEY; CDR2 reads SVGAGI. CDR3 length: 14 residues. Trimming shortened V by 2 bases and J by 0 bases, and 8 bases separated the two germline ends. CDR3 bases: TGTGCCAGCAGTTACAGTAGGGGCTCCTACGAGCAGTACTTC. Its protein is CASSYSRGSYEQYF.

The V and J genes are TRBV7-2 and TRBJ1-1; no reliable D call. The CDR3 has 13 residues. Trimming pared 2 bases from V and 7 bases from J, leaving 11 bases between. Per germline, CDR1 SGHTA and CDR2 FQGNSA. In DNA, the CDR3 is TGTGCCAGCAGCTTATACTCGCTTGGTGAAGCTTTCTTT. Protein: CASSLYSLGEAFF.

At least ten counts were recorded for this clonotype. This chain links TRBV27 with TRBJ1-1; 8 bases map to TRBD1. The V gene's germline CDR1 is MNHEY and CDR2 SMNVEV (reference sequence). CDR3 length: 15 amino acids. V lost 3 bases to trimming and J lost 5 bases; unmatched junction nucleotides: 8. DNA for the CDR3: TGTGCCAGCAGTTTCAATACAGGGGGTTTGACTGAAGCTTTCTTT. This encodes CASSFNTGGLTEAFF.

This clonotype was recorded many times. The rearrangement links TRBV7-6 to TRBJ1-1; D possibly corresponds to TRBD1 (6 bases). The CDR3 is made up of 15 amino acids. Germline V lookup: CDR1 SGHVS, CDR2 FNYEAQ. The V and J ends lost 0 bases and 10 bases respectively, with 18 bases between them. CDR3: CASSLAGGGEGGAFF. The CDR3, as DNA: TGTGCCAGCAGCTTAGCGGGAGGTGGCGAAGGGGGAGCTTTCTTT. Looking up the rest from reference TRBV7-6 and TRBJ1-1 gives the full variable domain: GAGVSQSPRYKVTKRGQDVALRCDPISGHVSLYWYRQALGQGPEFLTYFNYEAQQDKSGLPNDRFSAERPEGSISTLTIQRTEQRDSAMYRCASSLAGGGEGGAFFGQGTRLTVV.

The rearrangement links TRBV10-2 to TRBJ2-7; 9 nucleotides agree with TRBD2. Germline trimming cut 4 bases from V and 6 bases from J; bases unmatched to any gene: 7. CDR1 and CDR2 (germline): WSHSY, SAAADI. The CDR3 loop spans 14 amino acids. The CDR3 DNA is TGCGCCAGCAGTGGAGGGCGGGAGGGCCTCGAGCAGTACTTC. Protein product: CASSGGREGLEQYF.

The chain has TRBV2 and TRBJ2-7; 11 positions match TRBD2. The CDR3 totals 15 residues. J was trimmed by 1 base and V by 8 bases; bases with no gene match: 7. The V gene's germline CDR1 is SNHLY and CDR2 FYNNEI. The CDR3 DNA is TGTGCCAGCGTCCTCACTAGCGGGAGTTCCTACGAGCAGTACTTC. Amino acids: CASVLTSGSSYEQYF.

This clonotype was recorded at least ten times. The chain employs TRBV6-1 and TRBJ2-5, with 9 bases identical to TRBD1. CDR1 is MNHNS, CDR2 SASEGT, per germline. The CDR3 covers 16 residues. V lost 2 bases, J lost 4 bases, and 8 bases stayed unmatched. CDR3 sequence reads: CASSETPGQGTETQYF. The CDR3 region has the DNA TGTGCCAGCAGTGAAACCCCGGGACAGGGCACAGAGACCCAGTACTTC.

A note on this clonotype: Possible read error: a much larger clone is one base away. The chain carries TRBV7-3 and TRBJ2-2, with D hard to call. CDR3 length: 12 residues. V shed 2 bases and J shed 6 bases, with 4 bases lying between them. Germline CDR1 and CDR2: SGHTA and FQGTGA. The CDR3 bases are TGTGCCAGCAGCTTATTCCCCGGGGAGCTGTTTTTT. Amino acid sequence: CASSLFPGELFF.

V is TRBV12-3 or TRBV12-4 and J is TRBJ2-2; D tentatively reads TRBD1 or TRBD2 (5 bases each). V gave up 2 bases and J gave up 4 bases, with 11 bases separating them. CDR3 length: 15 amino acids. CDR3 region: CASSLSGLSTGELFF. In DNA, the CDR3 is TGTGCCAGCAGTTTATCGGGGCTTAGCACCGGGGAGCTGTTTTTT.

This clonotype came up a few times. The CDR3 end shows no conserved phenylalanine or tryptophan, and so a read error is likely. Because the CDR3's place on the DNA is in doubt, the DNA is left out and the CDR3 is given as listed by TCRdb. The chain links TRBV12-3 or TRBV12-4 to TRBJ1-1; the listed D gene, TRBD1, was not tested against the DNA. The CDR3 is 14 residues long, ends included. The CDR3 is CASSLARVNTEACL.

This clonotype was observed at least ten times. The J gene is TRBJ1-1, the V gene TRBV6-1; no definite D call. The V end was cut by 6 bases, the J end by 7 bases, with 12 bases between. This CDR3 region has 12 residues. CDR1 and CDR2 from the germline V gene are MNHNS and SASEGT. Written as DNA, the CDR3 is TGTGCCAGCAGCGAATCGACAAGTGAAGCTTTCTTT. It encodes CASSESTSEAFF.

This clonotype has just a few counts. The CDR3 DNA reads TGTGCCAGCAGCCCCTATTGGGGCAGGGGGCAAGGGGACAATCAGCCCCAGCATTTT. Its protein product is CASSPYWGRGQGDNQPQHF. This chain joins TRBV6-2 or TRBV6-3 and TRBJ1-5, with 8 nucleotides matching TRBD1. Per germline, CDR1 MNHEY and CDR2 SVGEGT. Trimming cost V 6 bases and J 3 bases; bases outside gene matches: 19. This CDR3 is built from 19 residues.

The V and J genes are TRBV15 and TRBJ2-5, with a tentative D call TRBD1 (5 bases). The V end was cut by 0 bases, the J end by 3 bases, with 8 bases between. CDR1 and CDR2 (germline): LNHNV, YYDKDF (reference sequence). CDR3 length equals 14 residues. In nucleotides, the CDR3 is TGTGCCACCAGCAGAGAAGACAGCAAAGAGACCCAGTACTTC. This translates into CATSREDSKETQYF.

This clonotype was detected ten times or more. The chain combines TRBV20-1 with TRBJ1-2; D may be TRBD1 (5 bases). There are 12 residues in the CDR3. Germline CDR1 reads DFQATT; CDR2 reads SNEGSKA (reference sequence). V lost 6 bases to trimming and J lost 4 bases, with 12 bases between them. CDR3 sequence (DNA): TGCAGTGCCGGACACCCCGTCTATGGCTACACCTTC. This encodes CSAGHPVYGYTF.

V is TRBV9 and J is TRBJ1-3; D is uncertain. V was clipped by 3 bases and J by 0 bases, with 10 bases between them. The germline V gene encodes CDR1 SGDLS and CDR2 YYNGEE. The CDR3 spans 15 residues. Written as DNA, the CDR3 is TGTGCCAGCAGCGCGGGCCTTATCTCTGGAAACACCATATATTTT. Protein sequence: CASSAGLISGNTIYF.

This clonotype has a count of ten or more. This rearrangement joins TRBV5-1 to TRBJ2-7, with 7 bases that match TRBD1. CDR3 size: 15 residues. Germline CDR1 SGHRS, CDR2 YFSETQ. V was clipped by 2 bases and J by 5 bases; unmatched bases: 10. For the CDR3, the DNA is TGCGCCAGCAGCTTTTTTGACAGGGCGGTCGACGAGCAGTACTTC. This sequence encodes CASSFFDRAVDEQYF.

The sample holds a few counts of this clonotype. CDR3 sequence reads: CASSPWALSSGNTIYF. The CDR3 bases are TGTGCCAGCTCACCCTGGGCACTAAGCTCTGGAAACACCATATATTTT. The chain joins TRBV18 to TRBJ1-3; D call uncertain. V was clipped by 3 bases and J by 0 bases, with 12 bases between them. The germline V gene has CDR1 KGHSH and CDR2 LQKENI. This CDR3 has 16 residues. Complete variable domain (other parts from reference TRBV18 and TRBJ1-3): NAGVMQNPRHLVRRRGQEARLRCSPMKGHSHVYWYRQLPEEGLKFMVYLQKENIIDESGMPKERFSAEFPKEGPSILRIQQVVRGDSAAYFCASSPWALSSGNTIYFGEGSWLTVV.